This T cell receptor (beta chain) was sequenced for a study of blood T cell repertoires in COVID-19. Across the study: Samples of COVID-19 (acute and convalescent) were obtained from the United States, Italy and Spain. T cells, B-cell-depleted T cells, or PBMCs supplied cDNA or gDNA.

Original analysis: Researchers report that nucleated cell counts were estimated from reference gene primer amplification. The repertoire was sequenced with immunoSEQ multiplex PCR; TCRdb's copy has only in-frame clones and lacks some. D and trimming were read from the DNA, whereas the V and J calls and clone size are those reported in that table. The sample includes 150,000 or so clones, about 77% of them seen just once. The CDR3 covers 16 residues. Per the germline V gene, CDR1 is KGHSH and CDR2 is LQKENI. V was trimmed by 1 base and J by 4 bases, leaving 16 bases between them. This clonotype was obtained from a woman in her 50s with active or convalescent COVID-19. V is TRBV18 and J is TRBJ1-1, with D maybe TRBD1 (6 bases). The sequenced sample was peripheral blood. CDR3 nucleotides: TGTGCCAGCTCACCACGGGGGGGAAGGGGGATCACTGAAGCTTTCTTT. Residues: CASSPRGGRGITEAFF.